These T cell receptor beta chains were read from a single sample in a study of blood T cell repertoires in COVID-19. The protocol was immunoSEQ multiplex PCR, while the TCRdb copy is restricted to in-frame clones and leaves out a portion. The sample holds some 320,000 clones, about nine tenths seen once. Sequencing used PBMCs or T cells enriched from blood (not recorded which). These receptors all come from a woman between 45 and 60 years old who had been exposed to COVID-19. CDR3s include the opening cysteine and the closing phenylalanine or tryptophan. D genes are given only for firm matches. A clone size is listed for some rows: how often the clone was seen (once, few, many), or a class if it is expanded.

.,.,TRBJ2-2,TRBV7-6,TGTGCCAGCAGCTTAACAGAGGGCACCGGGGAGCTGTTTTTT,CASSLTEGTGELFF
.,.,TRBJ2-3,TRBV4-1,TGCGCCAGCAGCCAAGTTAGACCTCGGGGGGCCAACACAGATACGCAGTATTTT,CASSQVRPRGANTDTQYF
TRBD1,.,TRBJ2-3,TRBV11-2,TGTGCCAGCAGCTTATCCCAGGGGGCCACAGATACGCAGTATTTT,CASSLSQGATDTQYF
TRBD1,.,TRBJ2-3,TRBV25-1,TGTGCCAGCTCGGGACAGGGTAGCGCAGATACGCAGTATTTT,CASSGQGSADTQYF
.,few,TRBJ2-7,TRBV9,TGTGCCAGCAGCGTGTCGGGCGGGGATCACTACGAGCAGTACTTC,CASSVSGGDHYEQYF
TRBD1,once,TRBJ2-7,TRBV4-2,TGTGCCAGCAGCCACGTCTCACAGGGGTCCTACGAGCAGTACTTC,CASSHVSQGSYEQYF
.,.,TRBJ2-1,TRBV18,TGTGCCAGCTCACCACCGCAGACAATTGAGCAGTTCTTC,CASSPPQTIEQFF
.,once,TRBJ1-2,TRBV6-5,TGTGCCAGCAGTCTACAGGGCAACTATGGCTACACCTTC,CASSLQGNYGYTF
.,.,TRBJ2-7,TRBV3-1/TRBV3-2,TGTGCCAGCAGCCGGACTTCCGGGACTTCCATGGGCGAGCAGTACTTC,CASSRTSGTSMGEQYF
.,.,TRBJ2-5,TRBV6-5,TGTGCCAGCAGCCGAAGCACAGGGTTGGAGACCCAGTACTTC,CASSRSTGLETQYF
TRBD1,once,TRBJ1-2,TRBV6-5,TGTGCCAGCAGTTCCTCAGGTGGACAGGGCTATGGCTACACCTTC,CASSSSGGQGYGYTF
.,.,TRBJ1-2,TRBV2,TGTGCCAGCAGTAATATAGCGGGGGCTCGCTATGGCTACACCTTC,CASSNIAGARYGYTF
TRBD2,.,TRBJ2-7,TRBV6-5,TGTGCCAGCAGTAGACTTCGGGAGGACTCCTACGAGCAGTACTTC,CASSRLREDSYEQYF
TRBD2,few,TRBJ2-1,TRBV29-1,TGCAGCGTTGAAGGGCCGGGGGGACGGCGGTTCTTC,CSVEGPGGRRFF
TRBD1,.,TRBJ2-7,TRBV19,TGTGCCAGTAGTATAAGAGGACAGGTAATCTACGAGCAGTACTTC,CASSIRGQVIYEQYF
TRBD1,.,TRBJ1-6,TRBV2,TGTGCCAGCAGTGGGGACAGGGGTCACAATTCACCCCTCCACTTT,CASSGDRGHNSPLHF
.,.,TRBJ2-5,TRBV3-1/TRBV3-2,TGTGCCAGCAGCCAAGCCCCACTTACTAGCATCCAACAGTACTTC,CASSQAPLTSIQQYF
.,.,TRBJ2-5,TRBV9,TGTGCCAGCAGCGTAGCAGGCGTTAGGGGTCAAGAGACCCAGTACTTC,CASSVAGVRGQETQYF
TRBD1,.,TRBJ2-7,TRBV6-5,TGTGCCAGCAGTTCCCGGGACAGGGCCTACGAGCAGTACTTC,CASSSRDRAYEQYF
.,.,TRBJ2-3,TRBV5-5,TGTGCCAGCAGGACTGGGACAACCTACTCAGCTAGCACAGATACGCAGTATTTT,CASRTGTTYSASTDTQYF
.,.,TRBJ1-5,TRBV30,TGTGCCTGGAGTGTAAGTGGTCTAGCAAATCAGCCCCAGCATTTT,CAWSVSGLANQPQHF
.,.,TRBJ2-7,TRBV6-1,TGTGCCAGCAGTGAAATAAACAGGGACTCCTACGAGCAGTACTTC,CASSEINRDSYEQYF
.,.,TRBJ2-7,TRBV2,TGTGCCAGCGGACCTATAGACAGTTCCTACGAGCAGTACTTC,CASGPIDSSYEQYF
.,.,TRBJ1-1,TRBV5-6,TGTGCCAGCAGCTTTGCGTTCGTCGGGGGCACTGAAGCTTTCTTT,CASSFAFVGGTEAFF
TRBD1,.,TRBJ1-4,TRBV28,TGTGCCAGCAGTTTCCCGCAGGGGGGTGAAAAACTGTTTTTT,CASSFPQGGEKLFF
.,.,TRBJ2-2,TRBV24-1,TGTGCCACCAGTGCCCCCCCCACGGGTGCCGGGGAGCTGTTTTTT,CATSAPPTGAGELFF
.,.,TRBJ1-2,TRBV29-1,TGCAGCTCCCCGTCCCCCTATGGCTACACCTTC,CSSPSPYGYTF
TRBD2,.,TRBJ2-7,TRBV11-2,TGTGCCAGCAGCTTAGGTAGCGGGGGTTACGAGCAGTACTTC,CASSLGSGGYEQYF
TRBD2,few,TRBJ2-1,TRBV3-1/TRBV3-2,TGTGCCAGCAGCCAAGGGGCGCGGGGGGGCGGAGATGAGCAGTTCTTC,CASSQGARGGGDEQFF
TRBD1,.,TRBJ1-1,TRBV6-5,TGTGCCAGCAGTTACTCAGGGGGCGCGAGTACTGAAGCTTTCTTT,CASSYSGGASTEAFF
.,.,TRBJ1-5,TRBV5-1,TGCGCCAGCAGCCCCGGACAGATTGCTCATAGCAATCAGCCCCAGCATTTT,CASSPGQIAHSNQPQHF
TRBD1,.,TRBJ1-4,TRBV10-3,TGTGCCGCACAGGGGGGATCTAATGAAAAACTGTTTTTT,CAAQGGSNEKLFF
TRBD1,once,TRBJ1-4,TRBV3-1/TRBV3-2,TGTGCCAGCAGCCAAGTGGGACAGGGGATAGTGGGTGAAAAACTGTTTTTT,CASSQVGQGIVGEKLFF
TRBD2,.,TRBJ2-7,TRBV10-3,TGTGCCATCAGTGAGTACCTAGCGGGGGGCCTGACCTACGAGCAGTACTTC,CAISEYLAGGLTYEQYF
.,.,TRBJ1-2,TRBV5-1,TGCGCCAGCAGCTTGGGAGAGTTAAATGGCTACACCTTC,CASSLGELNGYTF
.,.,TRBJ1-2,TRBV10-1,TGCGCCAGCCTTCCGGCTAACTATGGCTACACCTTC,CASLPANYGYTF
.,.,TRBJ2-7,TRBV6-5,TGTGCCACGACGCGGCAGGGGGGCTACGAGCAGTACTTC,CATTRQGGYEQYF
TRBD2,.,TRBJ2-1,TRBV9,TGTGCCAGCAGCGCCATTAGCGGGGCGTACAATGAGCAGTTCTTC,CASSAISGAYNEQFF
.,.,TRBJ2-4,TRBV5-3,TGTGCCAGAAGCCGAACCACAGGGCTACTAGCCAAAAACATTCAGTACTTC,CARSRTTGLLAKNIQYF
.,.,TRBJ2-5,TRBV2,TGTGCCAAACGACAGAAAGAGACCCAGTACTTC,CAKRQKETQYF
.,.,TRBJ1-5,TRBV24-1,TGTGCCACCAGTGATTTGGGGGACAACCAGCCCCAGCATTTT,CATSDLGDNQPQHF
TRBD1,.,TRBJ2-7,TRBV6-5,TGTGCCAGCAGGCGGACAGGAACGAACTACGAGCAGTACTTC,CASRRTGTNYEQYF
.,.,TRBJ2-2,TRBV14,TGTGCCAGCAGCCAAACAGGGATTGGGACCGGGGAGCTGTTTTTT,CASSQTGIGTGELFF
.,.,TRBJ1-1,TRBV12-3/TRBV12-4,TGTGCCAGCAGTACTAAGAACACTGAAGCTTTCTTT,CASSTKNTEAFF
TRBD1,.,TRBJ1-6,TRBV2,TGTGCCAGCAGAAACTCCGGGACAGGGGCAGGCAATTCACCCCTCCACTTT,CASRNSGTGAGNSPLHF
.,.,TRBJ1-2,TRBV5-6,TGTGCCAGCAGCTTGGGGAGCGCCTACTATGGCTACACCTTC,CASSLGSAYYGYTF
.,.,TRBJ1-2,TRBV19,TGTGCCAGTAGTATCTTTAACGCAGACTATGGCTACACCTTC,CASSIFNADYGYTF
.,.,TRBJ2-2,TRBV2,TGTGCCAGCAGTGAAGCGCGTGAGTTGTCCGGGGAGCTGTTTTTT,CASSEARELSGELFF
.,.,TRBJ2-1,TRBV5-1,TGCGCCAGCAGCTTCAGGGGCGGTAACAATGAGCAGTTCTTC,CASSFRGGNNEQFF
TRBD1,.,TRBJ1-3,TRBV19,TGTGCCAGTAGTACGGGACAGAGAAACACCATATATTTT,CASSTGQRNTIYF
TRBD1,.,TRBJ1-5,TRBV28,TGTGCCAGCAGTGGAGGAGAGGGGGCGTTTCAGCCCCAGCATTTT,CASSGGEGAFQPQHF
TRBD1,.,TRBJ1-3,TRBV3-1/TRBV3-2,TGTGCCAGCAGCCTGACAGGGCCTAGAAACACCATATATTTT,CASSLTGPRNTIYF
.,.,TRBJ1-5,TRBV7-2,TGTGCCAGCAGCTTAACAAGGGGGGGGATTGAGAATCAGCCCCAGCATTTT,CASSLTRGGIENQPQHF
TRBD1,.,TRBJ1-5,TRBV19,TGTGCCAGTATCCCCGGGGGCAGGGGGTGGAATCAGCCCCAGCATTTT,CASIPGGRGWNQPQHF